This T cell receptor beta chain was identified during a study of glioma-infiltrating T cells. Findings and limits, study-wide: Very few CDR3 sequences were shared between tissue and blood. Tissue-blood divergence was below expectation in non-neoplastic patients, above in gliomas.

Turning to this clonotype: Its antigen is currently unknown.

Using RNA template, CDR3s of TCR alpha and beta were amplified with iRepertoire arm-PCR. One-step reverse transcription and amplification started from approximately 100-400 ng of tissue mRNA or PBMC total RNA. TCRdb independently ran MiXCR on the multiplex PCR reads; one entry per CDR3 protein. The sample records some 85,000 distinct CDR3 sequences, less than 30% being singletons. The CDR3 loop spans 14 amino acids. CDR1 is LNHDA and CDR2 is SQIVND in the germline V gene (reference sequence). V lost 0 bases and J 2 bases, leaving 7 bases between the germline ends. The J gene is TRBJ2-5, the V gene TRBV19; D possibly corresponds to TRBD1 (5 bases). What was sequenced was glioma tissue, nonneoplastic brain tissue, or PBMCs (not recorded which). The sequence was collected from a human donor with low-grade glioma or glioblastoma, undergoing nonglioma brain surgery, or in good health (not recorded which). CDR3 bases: TGTGCCAGTAGTATAGATCGGACACAAGAGACCCAGTACTTC. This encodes CASSIDRTQETQYF. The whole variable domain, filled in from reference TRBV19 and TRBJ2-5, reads DGGITQSPKYLFRKEGQNVTLSCEQNLNHDAMYWYRQDPGQGLRLIYYSQIVNDFQKGDIAEGYSVSREKKESFPLTVTSAQKNPTAFYLCASSIDRTQETQYFGPGTRLLVL.